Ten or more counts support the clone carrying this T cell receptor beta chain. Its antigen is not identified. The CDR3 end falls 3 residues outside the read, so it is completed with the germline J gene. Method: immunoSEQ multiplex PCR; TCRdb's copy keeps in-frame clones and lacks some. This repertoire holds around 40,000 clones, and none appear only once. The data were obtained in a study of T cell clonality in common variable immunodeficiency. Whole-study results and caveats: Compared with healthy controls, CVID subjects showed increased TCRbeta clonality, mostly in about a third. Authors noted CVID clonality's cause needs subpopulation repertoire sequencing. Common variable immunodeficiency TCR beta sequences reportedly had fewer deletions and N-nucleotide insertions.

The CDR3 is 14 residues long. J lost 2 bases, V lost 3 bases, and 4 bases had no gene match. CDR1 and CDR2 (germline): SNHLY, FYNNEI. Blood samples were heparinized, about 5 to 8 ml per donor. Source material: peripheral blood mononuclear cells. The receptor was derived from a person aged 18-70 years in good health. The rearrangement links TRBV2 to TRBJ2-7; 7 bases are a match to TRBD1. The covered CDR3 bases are TGTGCCAGCAGTGACGTAGGGGGCGCCTACGAG. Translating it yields CASSDVGGAYE. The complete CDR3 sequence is CASSDVGGAYEQYF.